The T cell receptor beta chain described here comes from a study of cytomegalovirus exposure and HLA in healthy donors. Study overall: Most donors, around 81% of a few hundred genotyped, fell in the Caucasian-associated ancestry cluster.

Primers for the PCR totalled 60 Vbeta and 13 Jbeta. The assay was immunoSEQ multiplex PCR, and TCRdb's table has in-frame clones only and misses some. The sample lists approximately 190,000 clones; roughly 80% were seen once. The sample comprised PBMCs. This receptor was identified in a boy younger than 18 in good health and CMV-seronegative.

The CDR3 here is CASSPLAGRLAKNIQYF. As DNA, the CDR3 is TGTGCCAGCAGCCCACTAGCGGGTAGACTAGCCAAAAACATTCAGTACTTC. The V call is TRBV28, the J call TRBJ2-4; 9 positions match TRBD2. This CDR3 comprises 17 residues. CDR1 is MDHEN, CDR2 SYDVKM, per germline. Unmatched junction bases numbered 9, after V lost 6 bases and J lost 0 bases.